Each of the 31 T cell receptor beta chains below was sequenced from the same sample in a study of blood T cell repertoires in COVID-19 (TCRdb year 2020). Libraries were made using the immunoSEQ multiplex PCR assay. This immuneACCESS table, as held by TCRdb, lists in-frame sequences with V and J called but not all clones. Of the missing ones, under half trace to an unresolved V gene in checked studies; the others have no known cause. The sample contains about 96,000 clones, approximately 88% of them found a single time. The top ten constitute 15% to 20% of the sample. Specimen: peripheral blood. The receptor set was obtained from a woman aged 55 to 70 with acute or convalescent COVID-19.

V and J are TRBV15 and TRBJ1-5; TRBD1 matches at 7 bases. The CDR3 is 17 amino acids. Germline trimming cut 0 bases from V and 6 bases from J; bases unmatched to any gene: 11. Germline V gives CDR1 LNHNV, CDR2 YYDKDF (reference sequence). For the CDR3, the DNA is TGTGCCACCAGCAGAGATCTCTACAGGGGCGGGATTCAGCCCCAGCATTTT. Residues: CATSRDLYRGGIQPQHF. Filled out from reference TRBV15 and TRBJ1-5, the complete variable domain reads DAMVIQNPRYQVTQFGKPVTLSCSQTLNHNVMYWYQQKSSQAPKLLFHYYDKDFNNEADTPDNFQSRRPNTSFCFLDIRSPGLGDTAMYLCATSRDLYRGGIQPQHFGDGTRLSIL.

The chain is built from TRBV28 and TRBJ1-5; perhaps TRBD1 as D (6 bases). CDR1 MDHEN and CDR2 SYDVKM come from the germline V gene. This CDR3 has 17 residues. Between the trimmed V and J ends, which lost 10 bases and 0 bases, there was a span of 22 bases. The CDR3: CATQTGGAAYSNQPQHF. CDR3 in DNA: TGTGCCACCCAGACGGGGGGGGCAGCTTATAGCAATCAGCCCCAGCATTTT.

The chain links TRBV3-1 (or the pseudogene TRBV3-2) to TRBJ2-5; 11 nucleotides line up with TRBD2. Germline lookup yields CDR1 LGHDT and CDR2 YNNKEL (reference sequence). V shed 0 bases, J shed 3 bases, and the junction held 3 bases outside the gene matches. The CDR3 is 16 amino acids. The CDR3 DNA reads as TGTGCCAGCAGCCAAGATTTGACTAGCGGGGAAGAGACCCAGTACTTC. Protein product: CASSQDLTSGEETQYF.

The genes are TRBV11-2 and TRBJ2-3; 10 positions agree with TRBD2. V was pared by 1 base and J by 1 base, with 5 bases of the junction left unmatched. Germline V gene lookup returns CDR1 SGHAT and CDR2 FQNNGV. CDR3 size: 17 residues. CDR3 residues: CASSLVVLAGGTDTQYF. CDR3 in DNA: TGTGCCAGCAGCTTAGTCGTTCTAGCGGGGGGCACAGATACGCAGTATTTT.

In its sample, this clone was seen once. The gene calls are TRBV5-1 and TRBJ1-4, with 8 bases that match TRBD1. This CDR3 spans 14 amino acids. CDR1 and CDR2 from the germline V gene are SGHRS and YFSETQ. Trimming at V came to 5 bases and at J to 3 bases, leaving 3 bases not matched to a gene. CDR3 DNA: TGCGCCAGCAGATCACAGGGGGCTAATGAAAAACTGTTTTTT. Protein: CASRSQGANEKLFF. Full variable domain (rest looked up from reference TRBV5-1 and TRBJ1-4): KAGVTQTPRYLIKTRGQQVTLSCSPISGHRSVSWYQQTPGQGLQFLFEYFSETQRNKGNFPGRFSGRQFSNSRSEMNVSTLELGDSALYLCASRSQGANEKLFFGSGTQLSVL.

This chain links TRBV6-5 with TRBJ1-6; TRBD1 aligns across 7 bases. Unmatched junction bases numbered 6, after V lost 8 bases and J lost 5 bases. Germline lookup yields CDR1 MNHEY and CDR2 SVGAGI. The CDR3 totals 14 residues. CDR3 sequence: CASADRENNSPLHF. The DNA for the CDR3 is TGTGCCAGCGCTGACAGGGAGAATAATTCACCCCTCCACTTT.

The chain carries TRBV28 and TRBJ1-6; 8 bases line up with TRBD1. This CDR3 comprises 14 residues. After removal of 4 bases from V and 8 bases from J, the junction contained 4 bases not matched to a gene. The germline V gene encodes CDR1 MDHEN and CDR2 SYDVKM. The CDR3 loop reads CASSSDRAYSPLHF. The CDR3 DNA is TGTGCCAGCAGTTCGGACAGGGCCTATTCACCCCTCCACTTT.

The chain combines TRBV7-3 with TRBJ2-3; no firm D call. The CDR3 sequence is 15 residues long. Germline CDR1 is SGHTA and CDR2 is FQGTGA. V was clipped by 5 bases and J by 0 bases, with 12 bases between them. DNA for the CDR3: TGTGCCAGCAGCAAAGAGTCGTCCAGCACAGATACGCAGTATTTT. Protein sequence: CASSKESSSTDTQYF.

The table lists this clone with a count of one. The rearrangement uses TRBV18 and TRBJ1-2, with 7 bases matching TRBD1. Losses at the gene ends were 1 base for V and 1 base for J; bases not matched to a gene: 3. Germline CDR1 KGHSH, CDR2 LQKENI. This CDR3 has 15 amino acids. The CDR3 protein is CASSPQGGYNYGYTF. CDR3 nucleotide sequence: TGTGCCAGCTCACCACAAGGGGGCTATAACTATGGCTACACCTTC.

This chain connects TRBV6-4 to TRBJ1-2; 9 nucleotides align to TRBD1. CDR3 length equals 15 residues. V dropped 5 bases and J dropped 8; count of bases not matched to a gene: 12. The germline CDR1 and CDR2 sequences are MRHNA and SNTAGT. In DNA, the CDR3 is TGTGCCAGCAGTCCCTCCGGGACAGGGATCTTAGGCTACACCTTC. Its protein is CASSPSGTGILGYTF.

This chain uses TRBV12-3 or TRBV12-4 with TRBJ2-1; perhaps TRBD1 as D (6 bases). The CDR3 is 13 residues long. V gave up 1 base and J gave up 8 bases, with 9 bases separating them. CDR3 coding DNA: TGTGCCAGCAGTTTAGAAAGGGGGTATGAGCAGTTCTTC. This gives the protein CASSLERGYEQFF.

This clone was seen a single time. In DNA form, the CDR3 reads TGTGCCAGCACCTCGGGTCCCAGAGGAAACACCATATATTTT. It codes for CASTSGPRGNTIYF. The rearrangement links TRBV28 to TRBJ1-3; D is unresolved. The V end lost 7 bases, the J end lost 4 bases, and 14 bases lay between the germline ends. The CDR3 sequence is 14 residues long. The germline gives CDR1 MDHEN, CDR2 SYDVKM.

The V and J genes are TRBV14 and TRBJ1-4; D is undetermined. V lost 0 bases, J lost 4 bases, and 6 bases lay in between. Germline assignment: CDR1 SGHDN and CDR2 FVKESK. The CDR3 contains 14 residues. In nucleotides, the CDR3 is TGTGCCAGCAGCCAAGACTTCTTTAATGAAAAACTGTTTTTT. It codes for CASSQDFFNEKLFF.

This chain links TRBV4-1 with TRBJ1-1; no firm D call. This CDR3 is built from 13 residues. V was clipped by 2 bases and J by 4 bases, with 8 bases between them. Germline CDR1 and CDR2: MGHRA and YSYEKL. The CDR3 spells CASSQMGSTEAFF. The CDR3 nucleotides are TGCGCCAGCAGCCAAATGGGGAGCACTGAAGCTTTCTTT.

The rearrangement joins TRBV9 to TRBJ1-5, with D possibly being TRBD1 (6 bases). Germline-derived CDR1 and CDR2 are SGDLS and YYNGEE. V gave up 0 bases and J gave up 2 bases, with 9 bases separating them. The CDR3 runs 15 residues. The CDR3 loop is CASSVGPGGNQPQHF. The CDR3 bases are TGTGCCAGCAGCGTAGGACCAGGGGGCAATCAGCCCCAGCATTTT.

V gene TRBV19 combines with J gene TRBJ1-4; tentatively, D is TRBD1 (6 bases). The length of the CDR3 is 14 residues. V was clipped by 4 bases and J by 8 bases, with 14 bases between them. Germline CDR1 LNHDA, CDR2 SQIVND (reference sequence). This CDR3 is CASSTTGPGEKLFF. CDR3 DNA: TGTGCCAGTAGTACCACAGGGCCAGGGGAAAAACTGTTTTTT.

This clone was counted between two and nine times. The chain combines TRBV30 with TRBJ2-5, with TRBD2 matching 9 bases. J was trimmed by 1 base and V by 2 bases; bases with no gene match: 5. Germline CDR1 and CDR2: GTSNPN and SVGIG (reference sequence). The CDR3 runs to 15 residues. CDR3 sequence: CAWSPGTSFQETQYF. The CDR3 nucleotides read TGTGCCTGGAGTCCCGGGACTAGCTTCCAAGAGACCCAGTACTTC.

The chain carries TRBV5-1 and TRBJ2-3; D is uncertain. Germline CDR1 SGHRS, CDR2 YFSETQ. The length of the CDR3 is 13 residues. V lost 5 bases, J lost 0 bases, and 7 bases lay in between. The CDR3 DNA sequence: TGCGCCAGCAGAGAGGCTAGCACAGATACGCAGTATTTT. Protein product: CASREASTDTQYF.

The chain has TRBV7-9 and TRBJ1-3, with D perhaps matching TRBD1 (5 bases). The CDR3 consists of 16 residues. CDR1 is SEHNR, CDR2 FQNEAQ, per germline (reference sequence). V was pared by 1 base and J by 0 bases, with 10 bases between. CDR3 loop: CASSLEAGLSGNTIYF. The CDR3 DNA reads TGTGCCAGCAGCTTAGAGGCGGGGCTCTCTGGAAACACCATATATTTT.

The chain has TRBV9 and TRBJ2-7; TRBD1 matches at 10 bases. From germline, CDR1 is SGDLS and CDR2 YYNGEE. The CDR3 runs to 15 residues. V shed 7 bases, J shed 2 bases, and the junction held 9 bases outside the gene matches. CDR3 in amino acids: CASRWSTGGAYEQYF. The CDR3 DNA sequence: TGTGCCAGCCGGTGGTCGACAGGGGGCGCCTACGAGCAGTACTTC.

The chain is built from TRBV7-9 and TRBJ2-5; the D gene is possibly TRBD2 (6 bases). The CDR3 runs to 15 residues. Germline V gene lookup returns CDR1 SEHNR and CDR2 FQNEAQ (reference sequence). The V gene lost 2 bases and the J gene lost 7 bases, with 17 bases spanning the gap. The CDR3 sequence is CASSLSGGFEGTQYF. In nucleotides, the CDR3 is TGTGCCAGCAGCTTAAGTGGGGGGTTCGAGGGGACCCAGTACTTC.

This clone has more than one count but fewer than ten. The CDR3: CASSVDSTEAFF. The DNA of the CDR3 is TGTGCCAGCAGTGTCGACAGTACTGAAGCTTTCTTT. This rearrangement joins TRBV25-1 to TRBJ1-1; D possibly corresponds to TRBD1 (5 bases). CDR3 length: 12 residues. Trimming stripped 4 bases from V and 5 bases from J, with 8 bases between. The germline V gene has CDR1 MGHDK and CDR2 SYGVNS.

The CDR3 reads CASSSMWGQRETQYF. CDR3 sequence (DNA): TGTGCCAGCAGTTCTATGTGGGGGCAGCGAGAGACCCAGTACTTC. The chain carries TRBV6-5 and TRBJ2-5; a weak D match, TRBD1 (6 bases). There are 15 residues in the CDR3. Per germline, CDR1 MNHEY and CDR2 SVGAGI. Trimming left V 4 bases short and J 4 bases short, with 16 bases between.

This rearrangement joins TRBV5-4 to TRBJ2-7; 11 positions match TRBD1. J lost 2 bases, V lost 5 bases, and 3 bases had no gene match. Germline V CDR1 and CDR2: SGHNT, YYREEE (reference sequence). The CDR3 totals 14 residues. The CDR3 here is CASSQDRGPYEQYF. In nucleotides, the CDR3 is TGTGCCAGCAGTCAGGACAGGGGGCCCTACGAGCAGTACTTC.

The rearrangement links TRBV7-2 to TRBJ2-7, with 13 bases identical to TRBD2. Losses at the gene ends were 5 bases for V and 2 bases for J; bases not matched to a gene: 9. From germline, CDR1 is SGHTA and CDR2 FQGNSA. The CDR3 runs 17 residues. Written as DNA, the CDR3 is TGTGCCAGCAGCCGCCCTGGGACTAGCGGGGTAACCTACGAGCAGTACTTC. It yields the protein CASSRPGTSGVTYEQYF.

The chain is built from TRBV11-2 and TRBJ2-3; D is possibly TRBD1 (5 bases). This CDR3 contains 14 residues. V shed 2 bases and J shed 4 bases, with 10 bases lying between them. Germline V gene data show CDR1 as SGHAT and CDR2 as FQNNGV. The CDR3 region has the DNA TGTGCCAGCAGCTTACAGGGCTCGGCAGATACGCAGTATTTT. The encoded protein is CASSLQGSADTQYF.

CDR3 nucleotide sequence: TGTGCCAGCAGCCAAGATCGGGCCTACGGGCAATACCAGGGAGATACGCAGTATTTT. Protein sequence: CASSQDRAYGQYQGDTQYF. This chain joins TRBV3-1 (or the pseudogene TRBV3-2) and TRBJ2-3, with TRBD1 as a possible D gene (5 bases). In germline, CDR1 is LGHDT, CDR2 YNNKEL (reference sequence). Trimming took off 0 bases at V and 5 bases at J, with 24 bases between the two ends. CDR3 length: 19 amino acids.

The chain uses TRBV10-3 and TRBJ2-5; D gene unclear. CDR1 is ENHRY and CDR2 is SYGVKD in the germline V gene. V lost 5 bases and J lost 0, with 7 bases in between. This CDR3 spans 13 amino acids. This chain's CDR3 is CAISYRDQETQYF. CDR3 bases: TGTGCCATCAGTTACCGGGACCAAGAGACCCAGTACTTC.

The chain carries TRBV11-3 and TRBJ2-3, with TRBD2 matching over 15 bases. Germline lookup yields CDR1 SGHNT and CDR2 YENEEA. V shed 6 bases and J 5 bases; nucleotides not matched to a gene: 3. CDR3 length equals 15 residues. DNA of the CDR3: TGTGCCAGCAGAGGACTAGCGGGGGGGATAGATACGCAGTATTTT. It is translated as CASRGLAGGIDTQYF.

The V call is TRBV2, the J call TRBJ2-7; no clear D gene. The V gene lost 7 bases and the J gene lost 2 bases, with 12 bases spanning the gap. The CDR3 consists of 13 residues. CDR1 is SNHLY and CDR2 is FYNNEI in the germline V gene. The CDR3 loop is CASKPTGTYEQYF. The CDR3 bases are TGTGCCAGCAAGCCTACGGGTACCTACGAGCAGTACTTC.

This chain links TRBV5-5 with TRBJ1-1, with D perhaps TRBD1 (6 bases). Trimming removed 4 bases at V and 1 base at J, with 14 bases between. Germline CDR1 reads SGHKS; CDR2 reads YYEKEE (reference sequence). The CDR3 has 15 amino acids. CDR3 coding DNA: TGTGCCAGCAGCCTCCCCCGGACAGCGAACACTGAAGCTTTCTTT. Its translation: CASSLPRTANTEAFF.